This TCR beta chain was identified in a study of CD8 T cells in ankylosing spondylitis. Comments on this clonotype: Its cognate antigen is unknown.

Whole-study results and caveats: Matched ankylosing spondylitis synovial fluid reportedly contained a significantly enriched population of disease-linked clones. Clones that were linked to disease were CD8+ and were relatively rare in peripheral blood.

The germline V and J ends were trimmed by 6 bases and 3 bases, with 18 bases remaining between them. This CDR3 region has 15 residues. In germline, CDR1 is MRHNA, CDR2 SNTAGT. In making TCR beta libraries, quantitative 5'-RACE with molecular barcodes was used. TCRdb independently ran MiXCR on the 5' RACE reads; one entry per CDR3 protein. The sample lists 150,000 to 200,000 distinct CDR3 sequences; roughly 13% were seen once. The specimen sequenced was blood, either unsorted or a sorted T cell fraction (not recorded which). The clonotype was recovered from a female donor with ankylosing spondylitis or in good health (not recorded which). The genes are TRBV6-4 and TRBJ2-7; D not resolved. CDR3 bases: TGTGCCAGCAGGACCTGGCTGACGGAATGCTACGAGCAGTACTTC. Translation gives CASRTWLTECYEQYF.